Below, 6 T cell receptor beta chains from the same sample are listed, as sequenced in a study of identical twins. Via MiXCR, TCRdb re-called the 5' RACE reads, giving one row per CDR3 protein. The repertoire holds some 760,000 distinct CDR3 sequences, with around a sixth as singletons. These same data were also listed under a study on T cells expressing NK-cell markers.

Sequenced input: PBMCs. These receptors were collected from a woman under 30 in good health.

In its sample, this clonotype was seen a few times. The chain couples TRBV5-6 to TRBJ1-1; the D is unclear. Germline V gives CDR1 SGHDT, CDR2 YYEEEE. CDR3 length equals 14 residues. Trimming left V 2 bases short and J 5 bases short, with 13 bases between. The CDR3 is CASSFGGGGTEAFF. The DNA for the CDR3 is TGTGCCAGCAGCTTTGGAGGAGGTGGTACTGAAGCTTTCTTT.

This clonotype has at least ten counts. CDR3 sequence reads: CASSLDTNTGELFF. CDR3 nucleotide sequence: TGTGCCAGCAGCTTAGACACTAACACCGGGGAGCTGTTTTTT. V gene TRBV7-2 combines with J gene TRBJ2-2; no clear D gene. Trimming removed 1 base from V and 2 bases from J, with 5 bases in between. The germline gives CDR1 SGHTA, CDR2 FQGNSA. This CDR3 is 14 amino acids long.

The V and J genes are TRBV28 and TRBJ2-7; 9 bases agree with TRBD2. The CDR3 is made up of 15 amino acids. Germline V CDR1 and CDR2: MDHEN, SYDVKM. V shed 3 bases, J shed 3 bases, and the junction held 6 bases outside the gene matches. CDR3 in amino acids: CASSFPTSGHYEQYF. The CDR3 nucleotides are TGTGCCAGCAGTTTCCCGACTAGCGGCCACTACGAGCAGTACTTC. Variable domain in full (rest from reference TRBV28 and TRBJ2-7): DVKVTQSSRYLVKRTGEKVFLECVQDMDHENMFWYRQDPGLGLRLIYFSYDVKMKEKGDIPEGYSVSREKKERFSLILESASTNQTSMYLCASSFPTSGHYEQYFGPGTRLTVT.

This clonotype was counted only a few times. The rearrangement joins TRBV12-5 to TRBJ2-1; TRBD2 aligns across 11 bases. The CDR3 consists of 17 residues. Germline V gene sequence: CDR1 LGHNT, CDR2 FRNRAP. Trimming took 3 bases from V and 4 from J; bases not matched to a gene: 8. The CDR3 DNA follows: TGTGCTAGTGGTTTCTGGCTAGCGGGAGGCTTGTACAATGAGCAGTTCTTC. Translated: CASGFWLAGGLYNEQFF.

V gene TRBV6-5 combines with J gene TRBJ1-1; possibly TRBD1 for D (6 bases). The germline V and J ends were trimmed by 0 bases and 1 base, with 12 bases remaining between them. This CDR3 region has 16 residues. Germline V gene lookup returns CDR1 MNHEY and CDR2 SVGAGI. The CDR3 coding sequence is TGTGCCAGCAGTTACTCCCGGACAGCAACGAACACTGAAGCTTTCTTT. It codes for CASSYSRTATNTEAFF.

The chain employs TRBV12-3 or TRBV12-4 and TRBJ1-5, with D unresolved. V was shortened by 5 bases and J by 3 bases, with 11 bases between the two germline ends. The CDR3 consists of 14 residues. The CDR3 region is CASSPEGPNQPQHF. In DNA, the CDR3 is TGTGCCAGCAGTCCAGAGGGCCCCAATCAGCCCCAGCATTTT.